This T cell receptor beta chain came from a study of T cell repertoires and leukemia-associated antigens. Study findings and constraints: Whether expanded clones are antigen-specific and functional remains untested.

V trimming: 1 base; J trimming: 3 bases; junction bases outside the gene matches: 18. CDR3 size: 21 residues. From germline, CDR1 is LGHNA and CDR2 YSLEER. A note on this clonotype: The antigen is not known.

TCRdb independently ran MiXCR on the 5' RACE reads; one entry per CDR3 protein. The data hold about 15,000 distinct CDR3 sequences, with over 30% observed a single time. This receptor was obtained from a female donor in good health. Source material: CD3+ T cells sorted from blood and cultured. V and J are TRBV4-3 and TRBJ2-2, with 9 bases that match TRBD2. The CDR3 protein is CASSQGGALGREGRDTGELFF. In DNA, the CDR3 is TGCGCCAGCAGCCAAGGAGGGGCCCTAGGGCGGGAGGGCCGGGACACCGGGGAGCTGTTTTTT.